The 20 T cell receptor beta chains given below trace back to one sample, sequenced in a study of T cells in Graves' hyperthyroidism and ophthalmopathy. TCR beta CDR3 sequences were amplified from RNA transcripts. RT-PCR in the first round (using the HTBI primer set) targeted the TCR CDR3. TCRdb re-analysed the multiplex PCR reads in MiXCR, keeping a single row per CDR3 protein. The table lists hundreds of thousands of distinct CDR3 sequences, 35% to 40% of them singletons, with 8.9% in the top ten. Sequenced: blood. The source is a man aged 18 to 30 with Graves' hyperthyroidism.

The chain links TRBV3-1 to TRBJ2-7; unclear D gene. Trimming took 2 bases from V and 2 from J, leaving 4 bases between them. Germline values: CDR1 LGHDT, CDR2 YNNKEL (reference sequence). This CDR3 region has 12 residues. This CDR3 is CASSQQPYEQYF. DNA for the CDR3: TGTGCCAGCAGCCAACAGCCCTACGAGCAGTACTTC.

V is TRBV10-3 and J is TRBJ2-6; D may be TRBD1 or TRBD2 (5 bases each). V was shortened by 10 bases and J by 0 bases, with 13 bases between the two germline ends. The CDR3 extends over 15 amino acids. Germline V CDR1 and CDR2: ENHRY, SYGVKD. As DNA, the CDR3 is TGTGCCAGCAGGGAGTTGGCCTCTGGGGCCAACGTCCTGACTTTC. Translating gives CASRELASGANVLTF.

This clonotype was detected only a few times. V is TRBV20-1 and J is TRBJ2-7; D is perhaps TRBD2 (5 bases). The CDR3 has 14 amino acids. CDR1 is DFQATT and CDR2 is SNEGSKA in the germline V gene (reference sequence). V was cut by 2 bases and J by 2 bases, with 13 bases left in between. The DNA for the CDR3 is TGCAGTGCTAGACTCTTCGGGGTCGCCTACGAGCAGTACTTC. This codes for CSARLFGVAYEQYF.

This clonotype was picked up a small number of times. J is TRBJ2-7 and V is TRBV2; the D gene is possibly TRBD2 (6 bases). V gave up 7 bases and J gave up 7 bases, with 17 bases separating them. CDR3 length: 13 amino acids. Germline CDR1 reads SNHLY; CDR2 reads FYNNEI. CDR3 loop: CASIYPPRGEQYF. CDR3 nucleotide sequence: TGTGCCAGCATATACCCGCCCCGGGGGGAGCAGTACTTC.

The gene calls are TRBV10-3 and TRBJ2-2; 10 bases are a match to TRBD2. V dropped 2 bases and J dropped 4; count of bases not matched to a gene: 1. CDR3 length: 15 residues. Germline loops: CDR1 ENHRY, CDR2 SYGVKD. As DNA, the CDR3 is TGTGCCATCAGTGAGCTAGCGGGGGTCACCGGGGAGCTGTTTTTT. The encoded protein is CAISELAGVTGELFF.

The table lists this clonotype with many counts. CDR3 amino acids: CASAYGQNQPQHF. DNA of the CDR3: TGTGCCAGCGCCTATGGACAGAATCAGCCCCAGCATTTT. The gene calls are TRBV2 and TRBJ1-5; TRBD1 is a possible D gene (6 bases). The V and J ends lost 8 bases and 4 bases respectively, with 12 bases between them. Germline CDR1 and CDR2: SNHLY and FYNNEI. The CDR3 has 13 amino acids.

This clonotype has ten or more counts. This CDR3 reads CASREGNYGYTF. The CDR3 DNA follows: TGCGCCAGCAGGGAGGGGAACTATGGCTACACCTTC. This rearrangement joins TRBV5-1 to TRBJ1-2; the D gene is possibly TRBD1 (5 bases). V dropped 5 bases and J dropped 2 bases, with 7 bases sitting between them. This CDR3 comprises 12 residues. Germline CDR1 SGHRS, CDR2 YFSETQ.

This sequence joins TRBV20-1 and TRBJ1-4, with D possibly TRBD1 on 6 matching bases. V lost 6 bases and J 7 bases, leaving 15 bases between the germline ends. The length of the CDR3 is 13 residues. The V gene's germline CDR1 is DFQATT and CDR2 SNEGSKA (reference sequence). Written as DNA, the CDR3 is TGCAGTGCAACTACAGGGAACACTGAAAAACTGTTTTTT. Translating gives CSATTGNTEKLFF.

This clonotype was seen at least ten times. V and J are TRBV15 and TRBJ1-4, with D possibly being TRBD1 (6 bases). V gave up 0 bases and J gave up 6 bases, with 14 bases separating them. Germline CDR1 LNHNV, CDR2 YYDKDF (reference sequence). The CDR3 contains 16 residues. CDR3 protein: CATSRDYPAGDEKLFF. In DNA, the CDR3 is TGTGCCACCAGCAGAGATTATCCGGCAGGGGATGAAAAACTGTTTTTT.

Many counts were recorded for this clonotype. The CDR3 DNA sequence: TGCAGCGCCGGCCTCGGGACCGGGGAGCTGTTTTTT. Its protein product is CSAGLGTGELFF. The chain joins TRBV29-1 to TRBJ2-2; D is uncertain. The V gene's germline CDR1 is SQVTM and CDR2 ANQGSEA. V was cut by 7 bases and J by 5 bases, with 11 bases left in between. The CDR3 runs to 12 residues.

The chain uses TRBV10-1 and TRBJ2-7; TRBD2 agrees at 12 bases. This CDR3 is built from 18 residues. J lost 0 bases, V lost 2 bases, and 8 bases had no gene match. Germline CDR1 WNHNN, CDR2 SYGVQD (reference sequence). The CDR3: CASSESRGLAGFSYEQYF. The CDR3 nucleotides read TGCGCCAGCAGTGAGAGCCGAGGACTAGCGGGGTTCTCCTACGAGCAGTACTTC.

The table lists this clonotype with a few counts. The V call is TRBV19, the J call TRBJ2-7, with 11 bases fitting TRBD1. The length of the CDR3 is 16 residues. J lost 0 bases, V lost 5 bases, and 6 bases had no gene match. Per the germline V gene, CDR1 is LNHDA and CDR2 is SQIVND (reference sequence). The CDR3 loop is CASSLTGTGGSYEQYF. The CDR3 region has the DNA TGTGCCAGTAGTCTAACCGGGACAGGGGGCTCCTACGAGCAGTACTTC. Full variable domain (outside the CDR3, taken from reference TRBV19 and TRBJ2-7): DGGITQSPKYLFRKEGQNVTLSCEQNLNHDAMYWYRQDPGQGLRLIYYSQIVNDFQKGDIAEGYSVSREKKESFPLTVTSAQKNPTAFYLCASSLTGTGGSYEQYFGPGTRLTVT.

This sequence joins TRBV11-1 and TRBJ2-5; a possible D gene is TRBD2 (5 bases). This CDR3 region has 16 residues. Germline-derived CDR1 and CDR2 are SGHAT and FQDESV (reference sequence). The V end lost 5 bases, the J end lost 2 bases, and 18 bases lay between the germline ends. The CDR3 region is CASSPAPSGGQETQYF. The CDR3 DNA reads as TGTGCCAGCAGCCCAGCCCCCTCAGGAGGACAAGAGACCCAGTACTTC.

This clonotype has just a few counts. The chain has TRBV5-8 and TRBJ1-2; D gene ambiguous. Germline V gives CDR1 SGHTS, CDR2 YDEGEE. The V gene lost 0 bases and the J gene lost 0 bases, with 9 bases spanning the gap. CDR3 length: 15 residues. The CDR3 spells CASSLGTRANYGYTF. The CDR3 nucleotides are TGTGCCAGCAGCTTGGGCACCAGAGCTAACTATGGCTACACCTTC.

Worth noting for this clonotype: The CDR3 carries no conserved terminal phenylalanine or tryptophan, so it likely arises from a read error. The V call is TRBV7-3, the J call TRBJ2-2; 12 bases are a match to TRBD2. CDR1 and CDR2 from the germline V gene are SGHTA and FQGTGA. Trimming took 2 bases from V and 6 from J; bases not matched to a gene: 10. The CDR3 is 18 amino acids. The DNA for the CDR3 is TGTGCCAGCAGCTTACGACTAGCGGGAGTCGGTAATGCCGGGGAGCTGTTTTAT. Translated: CASSLRLAGVGNAGELFY.

Many counts were recorded for this clonotype. The CDR3 DNA is TGTGCCAGCGCTCAGGGAGAAAACACCATATATTTT. Its protein product is CASAQGENTIYF. The chain has TRBV2 and TRBJ1-3; D possibly corresponds to TRBD1 (5 bases). The CDR3 has 12 amino acids. V was shortened by 8 bases and J by 6 bases, with 11 bases between the two germline ends. CDR1 is SNHLY, CDR2 FYNNEI, per germline.

This clonotype has more than one count but fewer than ten. A read error may account for a junction end that differs from germline. This chain uses TRBV7-9 with TRBJ2-5, with 7 bases fitting TRBD2. CDR3 length equals 14 residues. Germline-derived CDR1 and CDR2 are SEHNR and FQNEAQ (reference sequence). CDR3 in amino acids: CANSSSGRGETQYF. The CDR3 nucleotides read TGTGCCAACAGCTCTTCAGGGCGGGGGGAGACCCAGTACTTC.

In its sample, this clonotype was seen many times. This chain uses TRBV15 with TRBJ2-7; 7 bases align to TRBD1. The trim removed 0 bases at V and 2 bases at J, leaving 13 bases unmatched. In germline, CDR1 is LNHNV, CDR2 YYDKDF (reference sequence). CDR3 length: 18 amino acids. The CDR3 DNA reads TGTGCCACCAGCAGAGAAAAGGACAGGCCCGACCCCCCCTACGAGCAGTACTTC. This gives the protein CATSREKDRPDPPYEQYF. The variable domain in full, completed from reference TRBV15 and TRBJ2-7, reads DAMVIQNPRYQVTQFGKPVTLSCSQTLNHNVMYWYQQKSSQAPKLLFHYYDKDFNNEADTPDNFQSRRPNTSFCFLDIRSPGLGDTAMYLCATSREKDRPDPPYEQYFGPGTRLTVT.

In this sample, this clonotype turned up many times. The chain is built from TRBV7-9 and TRBJ1-1; the D is unclear. CDR1 SEHNR and CDR2 FQNEAQ come from the germline V gene (reference sequence). V was cut by 0 bases and J by 4 bases, with 12 bases left in between. The CDR3 runs to 15 residues. The CDR3 sequence: CASSLAPVVPTEAFF. CDR3 sequence (DNA): TGTGCCAGCAGCTTAGCCCCCGTAGTGCCCACTGAAGCTTTCTTT.

The sample holds many counts of this clonotype. The V and J genes are TRBV7-2 and TRBJ2-7; 11 bases are a match to TRBD2. CDR1 and CDR2 (germline): SGHTA, FQGNSA. With 6 bases clipped from V and 6 bases from J, the junction kept 4 bases outside the gene matches. This CDR3 has 13 amino acids. The CDR3 DNA is TGTGCCAGCAGTATAGCGGGAGGGCGCGAGCAGTACTTC. Its translation is CASSIAGGREQYF. Full variable domain (outside the CDR3, taken from reference TRBV7-2 and TRBJ2-7): GAGVSQSPSNKVTEKGKDVELRCDPISGHTALYWYRQSLGQGLEFLIYFQGNSAPDKSGLPSDRFSAERTGGSVSTLTIQRTQQEDSAVYLCASSIAGGREQYFGPGTRLTVT.